These T cell receptor beta chains were read from a single sample in a study of T cells in Graves' hyperthyroidism and ophthalmopathy. MiXCR was run by TCRdb on the multiplex PCR reads, yielding one entry per CDR3 protein. Here the sample spans about 770,000 distinct CDR3 sequences, 15% to 20% being singletons. The material sequenced was blood. The receptors stem from a woman in her forties or fifties with Graves' hyperthyroidism that later progressed to Graves' ophthalmopathy. Each CDR3 is given with its conserved first and last residue.

v_gene	CDR3aa
TRBV5-1	CASSTSGSGGNTIYF
TRBV2	CASSVPGQGSNTGELFF
TRBV3-1	CASSQGQGGSPLHF
TRBV12-3/TRBV12-4	CASSLQGGFGYTF
TRBV20-1	CSASPPQTGTTNGIQYF
TRBV9	CASTGPVYGEQFF
TRBV27	CASSSKREYNEQFF
TRBV27	CASSLAGGMAGTQYF
TRBV20-1	CSAREPGQGNYEQYF
TRBV5-1	CASSLGKETQYF
TRBV19	CASTPRGTWPQHF
TRBV6-1	CASSEAFNRGNSPLHF
TRBV6-1	CATRRDYGYTF
TRBV6-1	CASSPLRYGDTYNEQFF
TRBV20-1	CSAGPAGAWETQYF
TRBV15	CATSKLGPYNEKLFF
TRBV19	CASSMGTLTAFF
TRBV6-1	CASSELLGGSNQPQHF
TRBV27	CASRGQKETQYF
TRBV5-1	CASSLGEGIEKLFF
TRBV11-2	CASSSVYEQYF
TRBV7-9	CASSTRDSATNEKLFF
TRBV7-2	CANSPNAATNEKLFF
TRBV2	CASSGESSSNQPQHF
TRBV20-1	CSATPGGLNRGEQYF
TRBV30	CAWSRQTGNQPQHF
TRBV18	CASSPGADKETQYF
TRBV4-1	CASSQPAQGHQETQYF
TRBV6-2/TRBV6-3	CASRPFNRETDTQYF